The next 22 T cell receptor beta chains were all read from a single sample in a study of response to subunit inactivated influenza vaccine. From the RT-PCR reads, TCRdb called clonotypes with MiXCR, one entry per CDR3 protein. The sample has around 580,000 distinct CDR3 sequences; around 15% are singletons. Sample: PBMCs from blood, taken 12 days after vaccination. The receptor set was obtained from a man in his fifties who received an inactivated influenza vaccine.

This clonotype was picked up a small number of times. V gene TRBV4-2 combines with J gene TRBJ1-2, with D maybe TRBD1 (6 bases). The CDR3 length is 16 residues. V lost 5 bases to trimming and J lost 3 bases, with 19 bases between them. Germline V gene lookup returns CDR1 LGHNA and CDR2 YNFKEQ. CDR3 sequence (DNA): TGTGCCAGCAGCTCGAGGGGGAAGGGCAGCGACTATGGCTACACCTTC. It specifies CASSSRGKGSDYGYTF.

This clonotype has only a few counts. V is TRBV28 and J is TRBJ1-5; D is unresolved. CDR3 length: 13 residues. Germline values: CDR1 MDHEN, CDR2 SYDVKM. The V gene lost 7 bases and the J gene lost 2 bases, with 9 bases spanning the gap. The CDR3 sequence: CASNGLGNQPQHF. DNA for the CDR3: TGTGCCAGCAACGGCCTGGGCAATCAGCCCCAGCATTTT.

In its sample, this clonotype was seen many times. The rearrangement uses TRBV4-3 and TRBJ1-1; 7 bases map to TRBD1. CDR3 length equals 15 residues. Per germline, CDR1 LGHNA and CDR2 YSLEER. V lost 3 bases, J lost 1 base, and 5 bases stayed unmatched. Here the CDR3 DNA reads TGCGCCAGCAGCCAGGGCGGGACAGCGAACACTGAAGCTTTCTTT. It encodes CASSQGGTANTEAFF.

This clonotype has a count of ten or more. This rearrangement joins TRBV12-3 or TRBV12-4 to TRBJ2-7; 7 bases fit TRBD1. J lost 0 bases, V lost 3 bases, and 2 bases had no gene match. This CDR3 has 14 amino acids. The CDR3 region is CASSLGQPSYEQYF. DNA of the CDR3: TGTGCCAGCAGTTTGGGACAGCCCTCCTACGAGCAGTACTTC.

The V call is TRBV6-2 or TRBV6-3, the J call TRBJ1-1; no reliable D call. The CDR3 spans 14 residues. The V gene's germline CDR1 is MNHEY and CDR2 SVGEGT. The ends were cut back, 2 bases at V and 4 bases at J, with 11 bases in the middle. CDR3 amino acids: CASSYNVGGTEAFF. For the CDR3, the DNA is TGTGCCAGCAGTTACAACGTTGGAGGCACTGAAGCTTTCTTT.

CDR3 nucleotides: TGTGCCAGTAGTACACGGGACCCGGAAAAACTGTTTTTT. This sequence encodes CASSTRDPEKLFF. This chain connects TRBV19 to TRBJ1-4, with a weak D call TRBD1 (5 bases). Germline lookup yields CDR1 LNHDA and CDR2 SQIVND (reference sequence). Trimming took 4 bases from V and 8 from J, leaving 11 bases between them. This CDR3 has 13 amino acids.

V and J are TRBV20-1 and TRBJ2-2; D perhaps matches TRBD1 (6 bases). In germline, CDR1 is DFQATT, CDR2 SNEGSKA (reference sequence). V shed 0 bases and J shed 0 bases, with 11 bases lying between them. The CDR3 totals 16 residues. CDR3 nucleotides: TGCAGTGCTAGAGATAGGAGGACAGCGAACACCGGGGAGCTGTTTTTT. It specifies CSARDRRTANTGELFF.

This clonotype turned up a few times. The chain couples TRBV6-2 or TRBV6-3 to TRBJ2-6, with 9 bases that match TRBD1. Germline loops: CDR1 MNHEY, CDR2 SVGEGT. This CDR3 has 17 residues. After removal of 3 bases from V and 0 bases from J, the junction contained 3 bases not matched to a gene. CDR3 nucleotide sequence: TGTGCCAGCAGTTATGGGACAGGGATCTCTGGGGCCAACGTCCTGACTTTC. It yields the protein CASSYGTGISGANVLTF.

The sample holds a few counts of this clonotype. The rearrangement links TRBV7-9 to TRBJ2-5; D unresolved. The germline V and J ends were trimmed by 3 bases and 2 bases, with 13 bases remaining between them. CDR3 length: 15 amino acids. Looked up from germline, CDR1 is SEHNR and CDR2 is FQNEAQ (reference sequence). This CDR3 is CASSLGRTPQETQYF. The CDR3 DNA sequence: TGTGCCAGCAGCTTGGGTAGGACGCCTCAAGAGACCCAGTACTTC.

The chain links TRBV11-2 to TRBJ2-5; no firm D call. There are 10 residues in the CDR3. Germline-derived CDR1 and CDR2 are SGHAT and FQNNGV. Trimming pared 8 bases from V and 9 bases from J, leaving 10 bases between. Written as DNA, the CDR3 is TGTGCCAGCGGAAGCTCGGCCCAGTACTTC. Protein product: CASGSSAQYF.

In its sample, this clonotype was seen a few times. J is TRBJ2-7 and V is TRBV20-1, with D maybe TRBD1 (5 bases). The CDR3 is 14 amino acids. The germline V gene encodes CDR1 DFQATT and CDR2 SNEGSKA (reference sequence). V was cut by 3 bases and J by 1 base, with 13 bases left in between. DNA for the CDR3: TGCAGTGCTAGTGGGGCGGCAGGTTCCTACGAGCAGTACTTC. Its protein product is CSASGAAGSYEQYF.

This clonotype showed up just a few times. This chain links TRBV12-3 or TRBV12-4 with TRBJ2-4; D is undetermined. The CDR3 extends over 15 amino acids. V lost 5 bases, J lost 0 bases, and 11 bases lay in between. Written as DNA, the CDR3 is TGTGCCAGCAGTCCCCCGGACGGAGCCAAAAACATTCAGTACTTC. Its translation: CASSPPDGAKNIQYF.

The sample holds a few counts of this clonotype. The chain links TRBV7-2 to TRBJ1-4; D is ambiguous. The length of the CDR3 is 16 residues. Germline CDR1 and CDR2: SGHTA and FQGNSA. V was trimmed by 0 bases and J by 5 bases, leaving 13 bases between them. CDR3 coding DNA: TGTGCCAGCAGCTTAGCGCCGTGGAGAGAGAATGAAAAACTGTTTTTT. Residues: CASSLAPWRENEKLFF.

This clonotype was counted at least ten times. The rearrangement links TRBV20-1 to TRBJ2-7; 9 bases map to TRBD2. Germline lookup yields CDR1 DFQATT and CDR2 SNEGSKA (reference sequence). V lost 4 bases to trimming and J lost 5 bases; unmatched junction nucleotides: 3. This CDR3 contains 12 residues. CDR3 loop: CSATGLANEQYF. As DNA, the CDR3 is TGCAGTGCTACGGGACTAGCAAACGAGCAGTACTTC.

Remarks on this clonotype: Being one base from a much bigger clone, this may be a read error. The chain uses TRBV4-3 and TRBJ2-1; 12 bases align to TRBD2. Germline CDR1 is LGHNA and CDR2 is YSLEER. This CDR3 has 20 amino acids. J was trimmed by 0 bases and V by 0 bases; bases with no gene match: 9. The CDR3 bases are TGCGCCAGCAGCCAAGATCCGGCTAGCGGGAGGGCAGGCTCCTACAATGAGCAGTTCTTC. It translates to CASSQDPASGRAGSYNEQFF.

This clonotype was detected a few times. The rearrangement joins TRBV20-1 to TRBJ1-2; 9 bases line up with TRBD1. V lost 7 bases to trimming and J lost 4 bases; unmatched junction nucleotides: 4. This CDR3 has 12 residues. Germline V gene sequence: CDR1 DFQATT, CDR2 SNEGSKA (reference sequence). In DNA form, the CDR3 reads TGCAGTGGGGGACAGGGAAGCTATGGCTACACCTTC. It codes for CSGGQGSYGYTF.

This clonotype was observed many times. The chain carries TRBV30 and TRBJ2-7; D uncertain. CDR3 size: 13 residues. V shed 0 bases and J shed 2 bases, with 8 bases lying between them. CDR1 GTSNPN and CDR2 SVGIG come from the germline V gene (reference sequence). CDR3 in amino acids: CAWSVGRAYEQYF. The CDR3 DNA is TGTGCCTGGAGTGTAGGTCGGGCCTACGAGCAGTACTTC.

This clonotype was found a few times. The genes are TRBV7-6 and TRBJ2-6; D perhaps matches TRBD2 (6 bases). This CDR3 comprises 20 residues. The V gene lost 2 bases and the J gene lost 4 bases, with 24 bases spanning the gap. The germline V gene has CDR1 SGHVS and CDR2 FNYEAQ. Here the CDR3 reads CASSLNMRLANLPGANVLTF. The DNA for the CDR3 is TGTGCCAGCAGCTTAAATATGCGGCTAGCGAACCTTCCCGGGGCCAACGTCCTGACTTTC.

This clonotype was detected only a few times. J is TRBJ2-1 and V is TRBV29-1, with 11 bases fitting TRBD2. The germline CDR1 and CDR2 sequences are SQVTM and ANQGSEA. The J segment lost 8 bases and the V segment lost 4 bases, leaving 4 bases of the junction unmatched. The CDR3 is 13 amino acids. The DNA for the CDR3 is TGCAGCGTTGGACTAGCGGGACCGGATGAGCAGTTCTTC. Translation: CSVGLAGPDEQFF.

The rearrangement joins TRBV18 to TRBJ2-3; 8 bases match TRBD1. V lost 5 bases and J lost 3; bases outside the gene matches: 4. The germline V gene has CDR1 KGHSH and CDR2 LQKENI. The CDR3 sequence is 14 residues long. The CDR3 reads CASSTDRGTDTQYF. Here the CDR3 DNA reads TGTGCCAGCTCAACAGACAGGGGTACAGATACGCAGTATTTT. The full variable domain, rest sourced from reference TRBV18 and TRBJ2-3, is NAGVMQNPRHLVRRRGQEARLRCSPMKGHSHVYWYRQLPEEGLKFMVYLQKENIIDESGMPKERFSAEFPKEGPSILRIQQVVRGDSAAYFCASSTDRGTDTQYFGPGTRLTVL.

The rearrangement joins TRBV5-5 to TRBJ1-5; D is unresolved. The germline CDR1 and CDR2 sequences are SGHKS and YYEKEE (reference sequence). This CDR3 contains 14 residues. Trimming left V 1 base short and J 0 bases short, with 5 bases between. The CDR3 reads CASSLLVSNQPQHF. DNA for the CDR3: TGTGCCAGCAGCTTGTTAGTTAGCAATCAGCCCCAGCATTTT. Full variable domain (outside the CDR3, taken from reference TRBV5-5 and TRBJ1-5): DAGVTQSPTHLIKTRGQQVTLRCSPISGHKSVSWYQQVLGQGPQFIFQYYEKEERGRGNFPDRFSARQFPNYSSELNVNALLLGDSALYLCASSLLVSNQPQHFGDGTRLSIL.

CDR3 coding DNA: TGTGCCAGCAGCGTAGAAGGAGCGGGAGATAGCACAGATACGCAGTATTTT. It is translated as CASSVEGAGDSTDTQYF. V gene TRBV9 combines with J gene TRBJ2-3; TRBD2 matches 8 bases. The CDR3 runs to 17 residues. Germline loops: CDR1 SGDLS, CDR2 YYNGEE. J was trimmed by 0 bases and V by 0 bases; bases with no gene match: 6.